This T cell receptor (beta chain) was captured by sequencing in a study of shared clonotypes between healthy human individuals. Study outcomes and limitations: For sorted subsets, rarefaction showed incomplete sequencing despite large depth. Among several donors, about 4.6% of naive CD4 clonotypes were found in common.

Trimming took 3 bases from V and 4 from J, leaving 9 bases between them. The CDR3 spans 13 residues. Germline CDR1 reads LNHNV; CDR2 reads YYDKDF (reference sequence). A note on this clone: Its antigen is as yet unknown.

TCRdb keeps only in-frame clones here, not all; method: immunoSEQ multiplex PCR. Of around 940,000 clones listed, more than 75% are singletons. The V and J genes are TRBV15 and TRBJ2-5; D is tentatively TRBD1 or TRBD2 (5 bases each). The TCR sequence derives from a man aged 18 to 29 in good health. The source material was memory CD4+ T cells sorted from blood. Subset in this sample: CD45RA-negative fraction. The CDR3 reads CATSRGVVETQYF. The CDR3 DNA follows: TGTGCCACCAGCAGGGGGGTCGTAGAGACCCAGTACTTC.